This T cell receptor (beta chain) was observed in a study of identical twins. Regarding the study as a whole: Out-of-frame alpha sequences shared between twins exhibited an excess of low generation probability. Weaker excess twin sharing was seen among beta out-of-frame sequences. Whereas memory repertoires showed no such difference, abundant cord blood beta clonotypes carried fewer insertions.

Template switching supplied a universal primer site; unique molecular identifiers were carried on the cDNA. In TCRdb, the 5' RACE reads were re-called with MiXCR into one record per CDR3 protein. The sample yields roughly 570,000 distinct CDR3 sequences, just under 10% seen once. V was cut by 8 bases and J by 3 bases, with 8 bases left in between. The CDR3 totals 12 residues. This clonotype was seen repeatedly, ten times or more. Its matching antigen is unknown. Separately, the same data were catalogued under a study of yellow fever vaccine responses in identical twins.

Sequencing was done on a sample of PBMCs. This receptor was taken from a young woman in good health. The rearrangement links TRBV12-3 or TRBV12-4 to TRBJ2-1; D unresolved. The CDR3, as DNA: TGTGCCAGCCGCGCCGGCTACAATGAGCAGTTCTTC. Encoded protein: CASRAGYNEQFF.